What follows describes a single T cell receptor (beta chain). Its specificity is not known. Measured with immunoSEQ multiplex PCR; TCRdb has only the in-frame clones, and not every one. Among 70,000 to 95,000 clones listed, 80% to 90% were seen once. This entry comes from a study of OX40 agonist ivuxolimab in advanced cancers. At the level of the study: Under the entry rules, prior anti-PD-1, anti-PD-L1 or anti-CTLA-4 therapy was allowed, and roughly 41% had some.

Looked up from germline, CDR1 is SNHLY and CDR2 is FYNNEI. V shed 3 bases, J shed 4 bases, and the junction held 3 bases outside the gene matches. The CDR3 runs 14 residues. General study points: There were, on average, more expanded clones in CD8+ T cells than in CD4+. By week 6 at 0.1 to 3.0 mg/kg, blood CD4+ and CD8+ T cells had expanded clonally. Low normalized T-cell clonal expansion was additionally recorded for some nonresponders.

The chain links TRBV2 to TRBJ2-5; TRBD2 agrees at 9 bases. Source: CD4+ or CD8+ T cells sorted from blood, taken in a trial of the OX40 agonist ivuxolimab. This sequence originates from an adult with an advanced solid tumor such as melanoma, head and neck, liver or kidney cancer. The CDR3 sequence: CASSDGTSLETQYF. Here the CDR3 DNA reads TGTGCCAGCAGTGACGGGACTAGCTTAGAGACCCAGTACTTC.